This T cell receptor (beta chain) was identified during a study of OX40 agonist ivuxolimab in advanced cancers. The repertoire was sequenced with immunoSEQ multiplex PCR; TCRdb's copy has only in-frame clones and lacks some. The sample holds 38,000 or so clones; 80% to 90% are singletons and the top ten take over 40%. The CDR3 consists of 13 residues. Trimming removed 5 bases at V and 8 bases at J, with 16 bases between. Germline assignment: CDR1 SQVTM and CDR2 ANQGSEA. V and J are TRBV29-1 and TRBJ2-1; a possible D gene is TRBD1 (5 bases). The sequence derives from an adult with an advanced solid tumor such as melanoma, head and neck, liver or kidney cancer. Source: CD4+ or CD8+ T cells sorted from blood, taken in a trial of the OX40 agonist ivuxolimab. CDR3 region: CSVTMGTGDEQFF. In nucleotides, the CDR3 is TGCAGCGTTACTATGGGAACAGGAGATGAGCAGTTCTTC.